Listed here are 5 T cell receptor beta chains from one sample, sequenced in a study of read filtering for tumor transcriptome and immune sequencing (dated by TCRdb to between 2020 and 2021). Sequenced using an Illumina HiSeq 4000. The Immunoverse kit was used to build TCR libraries from around 420 ng RNA, with molecular barcoded adaptors covering alpha/delta and beta/gamma chains. TCRdb's own reprocessing of the public reads used fastp at Q25 and MiXCR and kept productive beta chains. Rows merge per CDR3 protein into single entries with the most common DNA and genes. This sample is represented by over 50,000 distinct CDR3 sequences; about 19% of them were singletons. Together, the top ten hold under 13% of the sample. The specimen was a population of CD138-negative cells sorted from bone marrow. The sample's cell subset or site, from its label and the paper: bone marrow mononuclear cells depleted of CD138+ plasma/myeloma cells by negative magnetic selection. Receptors were obtained from a donor over 35 with multiple myeloma.

This clonotype was counted many times. This chain uses TRBV5-1 with TRBJ2-3; 8 bases line up with TRBD2. With 0 bases clipped from V and 0 bases from J, the junction kept 12 bases outside the gene matches. This CDR3 has 19 amino acids. The germline CDR1 and CDR2 sequences are SGHRS and YFSETQ. The CDR3 nucleotides read TGCGCCAGCAGCTTGGTCGGCATGACTAGCGCTTTTAGCACAGATACGCAGTATTTT. Its protein product is CASSLVGMTSAFSTDTQYF.

This clonotype appeared many times. The chain couples TRBV7-9 to TRBJ1-1; TRBD1 aligns across 8 bases. CDR3 length: 13 amino acids. Unmatched junction bases numbered 5, after V lost 6 bases and J lost 5 bases. The germline V gene has CDR1 SEHNR and CDR2 FQNEAQ (reference sequence). CDR3 nucleotides: TGTGCCAGCAGTGCCACAGGGGGAACTGAAGCTTTCTTT. This translates into CASSATGGTEAFF.

The rearrangement joins TRBV28 to TRBJ2-7; D unclear. The V gene's germline CDR1 is MDHEN and CDR2 SYDVKM. The CDR3 sequence is 15 residues long. V was cut by 3 bases and J by 5 bases, with 17 bases left in between. The CDR3 reads CASSLSAIPVDEQYF. DNA of the CDR3: TGTGCCAGCAGTTTGTCGGCCATCCCGGTTGACGAGCAGTACTTC.

This clonotype was seen many times. The chain joins TRBV19 to TRBJ2-5, with TRBD1 as a possible D gene (8 bases). The V end was cut by 6 bases, the J end by 5 bases, with 16 bases between. Germline V gives CDR1 LNHDA, CDR2 SQIVND (reference sequence). CDR3 length: 14 residues. The CDR3 spells CASRDGQGGETQYF. CDR3 nucleotides: TGTGCCAGTAGGGATGGACAGGGAGGGGAGACCCAGTACTTC.

CDR3 nucleotides: TGCGCCAGCAGTTACCGGGTCGGGCAAGAGACCCAGTACTTC. Protein sequence: CASSYRVGQETQYF. This chain uses TRBV23-1 with TRBJ2-5; D is unresolved. TRBV23-1 is labeled an ORF, and its function is uncertain. This CDR3 contains 14 residues. V was shortened by 5 bases and J by 2 bases, with 12 bases between the two germline ends.